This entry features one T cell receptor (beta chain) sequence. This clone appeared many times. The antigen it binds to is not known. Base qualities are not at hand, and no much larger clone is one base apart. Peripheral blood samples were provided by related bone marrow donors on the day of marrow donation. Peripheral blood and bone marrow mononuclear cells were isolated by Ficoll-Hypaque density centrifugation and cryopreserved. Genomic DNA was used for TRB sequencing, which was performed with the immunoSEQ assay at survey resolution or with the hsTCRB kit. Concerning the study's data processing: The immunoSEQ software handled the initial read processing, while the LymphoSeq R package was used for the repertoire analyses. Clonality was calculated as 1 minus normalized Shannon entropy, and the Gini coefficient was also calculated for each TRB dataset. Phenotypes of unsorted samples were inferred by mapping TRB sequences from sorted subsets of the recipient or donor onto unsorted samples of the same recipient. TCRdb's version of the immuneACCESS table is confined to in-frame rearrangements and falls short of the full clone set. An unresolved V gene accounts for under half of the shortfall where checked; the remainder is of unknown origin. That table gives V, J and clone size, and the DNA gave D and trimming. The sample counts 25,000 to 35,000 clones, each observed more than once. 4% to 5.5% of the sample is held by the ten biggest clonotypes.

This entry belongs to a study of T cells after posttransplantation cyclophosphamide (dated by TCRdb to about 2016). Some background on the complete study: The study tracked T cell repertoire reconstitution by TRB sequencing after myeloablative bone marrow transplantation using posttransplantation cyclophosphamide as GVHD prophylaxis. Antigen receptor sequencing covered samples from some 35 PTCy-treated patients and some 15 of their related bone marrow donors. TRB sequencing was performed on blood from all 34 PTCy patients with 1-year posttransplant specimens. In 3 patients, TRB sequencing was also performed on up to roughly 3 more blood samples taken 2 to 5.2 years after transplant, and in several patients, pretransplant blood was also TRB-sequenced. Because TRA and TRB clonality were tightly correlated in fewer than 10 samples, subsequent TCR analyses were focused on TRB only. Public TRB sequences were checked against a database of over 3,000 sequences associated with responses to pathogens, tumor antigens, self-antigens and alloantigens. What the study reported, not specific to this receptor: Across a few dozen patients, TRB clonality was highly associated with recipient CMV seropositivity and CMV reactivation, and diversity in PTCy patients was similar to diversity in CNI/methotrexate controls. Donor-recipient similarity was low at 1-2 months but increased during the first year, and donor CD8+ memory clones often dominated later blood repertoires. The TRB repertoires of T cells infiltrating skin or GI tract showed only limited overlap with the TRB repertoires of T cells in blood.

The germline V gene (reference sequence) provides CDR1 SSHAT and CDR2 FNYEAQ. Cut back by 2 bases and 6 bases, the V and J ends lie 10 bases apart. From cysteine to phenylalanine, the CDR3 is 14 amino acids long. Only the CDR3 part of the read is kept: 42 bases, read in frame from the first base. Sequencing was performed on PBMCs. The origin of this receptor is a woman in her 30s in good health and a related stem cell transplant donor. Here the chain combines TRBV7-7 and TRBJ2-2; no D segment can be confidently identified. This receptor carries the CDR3 CASSLQQSAGELFF. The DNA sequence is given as TGTGCCAGCAGCTTACAACAGTCGGCCGGGGAGCTGTTTTTT.